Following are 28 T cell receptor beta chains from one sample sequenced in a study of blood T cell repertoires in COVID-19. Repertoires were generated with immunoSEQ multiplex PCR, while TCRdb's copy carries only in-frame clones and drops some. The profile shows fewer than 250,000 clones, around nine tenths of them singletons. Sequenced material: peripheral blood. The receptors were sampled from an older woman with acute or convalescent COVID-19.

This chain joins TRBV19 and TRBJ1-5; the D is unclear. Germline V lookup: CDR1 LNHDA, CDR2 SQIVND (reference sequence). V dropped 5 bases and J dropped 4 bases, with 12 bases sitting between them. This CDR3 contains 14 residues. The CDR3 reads CASSHLSANQPQHF. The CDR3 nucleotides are TGTGCCAGTAGTCACCTCAGCGCGAATCAGCCCCAGCATTTT.

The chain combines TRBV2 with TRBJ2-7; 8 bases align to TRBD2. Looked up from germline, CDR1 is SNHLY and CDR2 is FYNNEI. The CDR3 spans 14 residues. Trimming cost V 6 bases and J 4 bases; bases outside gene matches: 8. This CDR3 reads CASRFSTGGYEQYF. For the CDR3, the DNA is TGTGCCAGCAGGTTCTCCACGGGAGGGTACGAGCAGTACTTC.

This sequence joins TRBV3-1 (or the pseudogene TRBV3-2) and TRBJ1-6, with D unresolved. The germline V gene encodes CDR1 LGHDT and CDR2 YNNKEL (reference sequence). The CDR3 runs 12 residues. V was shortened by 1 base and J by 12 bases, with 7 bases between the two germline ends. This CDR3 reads CASSQGGRPLHF. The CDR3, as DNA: TGTGCCAGCAGCCAAGGAGGGAGACCCCTCCACTTT.

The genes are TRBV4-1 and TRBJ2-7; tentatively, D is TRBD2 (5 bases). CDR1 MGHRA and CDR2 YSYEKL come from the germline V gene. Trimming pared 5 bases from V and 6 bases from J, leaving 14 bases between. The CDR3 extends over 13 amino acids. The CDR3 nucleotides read TGCGCCAGCAGCTCAGCGGTAGGTTTCGAGCAGTACTTC. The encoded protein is CASSSAVGFEQYF.

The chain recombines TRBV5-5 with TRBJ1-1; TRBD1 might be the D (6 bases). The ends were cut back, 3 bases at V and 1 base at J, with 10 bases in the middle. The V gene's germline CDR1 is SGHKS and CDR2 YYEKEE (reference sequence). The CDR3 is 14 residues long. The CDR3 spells CASSWSTGNTEAFF. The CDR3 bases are TGTGCCAGCAGCTGGTCGACAGGGAACACTGAAGCTTTCTTT.

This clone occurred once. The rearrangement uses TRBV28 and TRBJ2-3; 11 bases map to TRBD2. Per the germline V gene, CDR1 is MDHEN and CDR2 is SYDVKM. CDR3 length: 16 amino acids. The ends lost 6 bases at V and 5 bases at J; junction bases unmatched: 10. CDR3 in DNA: TGTGCCAGCAGAGGGACTAGCGGTCTCTCCGGAGATACGCAGTATTTT. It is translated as CASRGTSGLSGDTQYF.

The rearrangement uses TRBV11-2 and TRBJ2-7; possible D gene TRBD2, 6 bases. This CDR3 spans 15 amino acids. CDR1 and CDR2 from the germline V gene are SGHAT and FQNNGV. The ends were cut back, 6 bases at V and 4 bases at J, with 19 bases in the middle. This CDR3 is CASSLTGLNIYEQYF. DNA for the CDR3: TGTGCCAGCAGTTTGACGGGACTTAACATTTACGAGCAGTACTTC. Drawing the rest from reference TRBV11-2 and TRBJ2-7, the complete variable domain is EAGVAQSPRYKIIEKRQSVAFWCNPISGHATLYWYQQILGQGPKLLIQFQNNGVVDDSQLPKDRFSAERLKGVDSTLKIQPAKLEDSAVYLCASSLTGLNIYEQYFGPGTRLTVT.

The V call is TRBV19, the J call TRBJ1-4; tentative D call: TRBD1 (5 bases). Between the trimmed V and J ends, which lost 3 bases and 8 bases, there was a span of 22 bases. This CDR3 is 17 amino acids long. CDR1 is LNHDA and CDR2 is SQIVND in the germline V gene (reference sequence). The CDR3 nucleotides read TGTGCCAGTAGTATTGAGTTGGCGGGACGGGCAAGGGAAAAACTGTTTTTT. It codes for CASSIELAGRAREKLFF.

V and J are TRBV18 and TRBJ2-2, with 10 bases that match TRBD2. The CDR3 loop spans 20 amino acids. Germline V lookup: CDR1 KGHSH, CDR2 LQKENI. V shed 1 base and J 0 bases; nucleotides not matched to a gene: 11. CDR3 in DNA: TGTGCCAGCTCACCACTTTCCGGAGCTAGCGGGAGACCGAACACCGGGGAGCTGTTTTTT. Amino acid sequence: CASSPLSGASGRPNTGELFF. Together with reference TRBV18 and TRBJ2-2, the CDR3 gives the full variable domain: NAGVMQNPRHLVRRRGQEARLRCSPMKGHSHVYWYRQLPEEGLKFMVYLQKENIIDESGMPKERFSAEFPKEGPSILRIQQVVRGDSAAYFCASSPLSGASGRPNTGELFFGEGSRLTVL.

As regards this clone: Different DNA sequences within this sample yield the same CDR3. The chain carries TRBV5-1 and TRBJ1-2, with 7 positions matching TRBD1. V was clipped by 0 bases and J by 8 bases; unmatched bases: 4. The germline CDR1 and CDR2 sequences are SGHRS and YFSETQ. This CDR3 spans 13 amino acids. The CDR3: CASSLGTGDGYTF. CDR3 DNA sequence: TGCGCCAGCAGCTTGGGTACAGGGGACGGCTACACCTTC.

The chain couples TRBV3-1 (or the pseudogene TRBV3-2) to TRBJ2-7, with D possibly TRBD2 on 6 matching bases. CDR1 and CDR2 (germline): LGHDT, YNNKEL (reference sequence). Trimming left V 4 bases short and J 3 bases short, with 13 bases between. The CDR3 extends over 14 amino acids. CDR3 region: CASSRAGYNYEQYF. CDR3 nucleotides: TGTGCCAGCAGCCGAGCGGGCTACAACTACGAGCAGTACTTC.

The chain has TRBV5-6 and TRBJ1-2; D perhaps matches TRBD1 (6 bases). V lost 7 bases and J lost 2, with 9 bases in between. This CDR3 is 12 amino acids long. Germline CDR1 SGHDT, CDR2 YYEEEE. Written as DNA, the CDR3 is TGTGCCAGCCACAGGGAAAACTATGGCTACACCTTC. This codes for CASHRENYGYTF.

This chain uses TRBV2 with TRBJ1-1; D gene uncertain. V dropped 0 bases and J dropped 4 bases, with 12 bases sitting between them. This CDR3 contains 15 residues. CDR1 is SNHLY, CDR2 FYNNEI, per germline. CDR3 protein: CASSEALLGPTEAFF. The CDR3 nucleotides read TGTGCCAGCAGTGAAGCGCTTCTAGGTCCCACTGAAGCTTTCTTT.

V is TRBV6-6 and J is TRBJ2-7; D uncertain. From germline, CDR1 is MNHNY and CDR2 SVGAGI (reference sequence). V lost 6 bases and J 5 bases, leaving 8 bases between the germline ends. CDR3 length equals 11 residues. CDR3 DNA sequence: TGTGCCAGCAGCCCACTGCACGAGCAGTACTTC. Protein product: CASSPLHEQYF.

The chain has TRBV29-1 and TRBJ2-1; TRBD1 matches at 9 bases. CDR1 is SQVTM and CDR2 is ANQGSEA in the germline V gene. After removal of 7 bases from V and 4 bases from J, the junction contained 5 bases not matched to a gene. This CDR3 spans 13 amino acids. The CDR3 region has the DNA TGCAGCGCCCGGGACAGGGTGTACAATGAGCAGTTCTTC. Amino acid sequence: CSARDRVYNEQFF.

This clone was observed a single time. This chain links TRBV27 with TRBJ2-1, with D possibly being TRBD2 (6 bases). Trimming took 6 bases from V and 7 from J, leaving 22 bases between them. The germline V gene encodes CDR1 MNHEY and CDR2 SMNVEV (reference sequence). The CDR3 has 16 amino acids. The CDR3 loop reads CASSPRTNGRRNEQFF. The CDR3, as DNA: TGTGCCAGCAGCCCTCGGACTAACGGGAGAAGGAATGAGCAGTTCTTC.

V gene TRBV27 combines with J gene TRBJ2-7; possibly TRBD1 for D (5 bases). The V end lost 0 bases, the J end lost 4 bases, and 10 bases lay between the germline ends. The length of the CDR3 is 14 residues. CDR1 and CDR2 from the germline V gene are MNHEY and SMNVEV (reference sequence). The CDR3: CASSLSWQGYEQYF. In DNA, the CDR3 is TGTGCCAGCAGTTTATCATGGCAGGGTTACGAGCAGTACTTC.

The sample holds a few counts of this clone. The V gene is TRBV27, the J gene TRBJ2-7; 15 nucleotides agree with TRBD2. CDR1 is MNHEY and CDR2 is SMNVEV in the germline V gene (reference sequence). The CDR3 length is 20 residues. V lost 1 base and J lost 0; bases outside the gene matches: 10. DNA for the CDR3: TGTGCCAGCAGTTTATTTCCGGGACTAGCGGGAGGACCAAACTCCTACGAGCAGTACTTC. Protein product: CASSLFPGLAGGPNSYEQYF.

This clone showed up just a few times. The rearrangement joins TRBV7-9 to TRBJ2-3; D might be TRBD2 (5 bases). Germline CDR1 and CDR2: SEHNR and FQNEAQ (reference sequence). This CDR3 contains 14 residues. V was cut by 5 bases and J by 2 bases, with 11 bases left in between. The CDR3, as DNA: TGTGCCAGCAGCCAGACACGGGACACAGATACGCAGTATTTT. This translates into CASSQTRDTDTQYF.

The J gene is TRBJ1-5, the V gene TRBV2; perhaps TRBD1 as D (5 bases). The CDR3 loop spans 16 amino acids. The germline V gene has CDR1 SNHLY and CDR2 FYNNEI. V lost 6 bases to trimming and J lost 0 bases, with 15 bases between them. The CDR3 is CASSPRGGNSNQPQHF. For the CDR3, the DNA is TGTGCCAGCAGCCCCCGGGGGGGGAATAGCAATCAGCCCCAGCATTTT.

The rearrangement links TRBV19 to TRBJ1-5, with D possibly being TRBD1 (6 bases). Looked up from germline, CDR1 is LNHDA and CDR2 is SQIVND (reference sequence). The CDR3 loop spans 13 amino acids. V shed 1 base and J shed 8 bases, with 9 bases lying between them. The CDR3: CASSIVQGKPQHF. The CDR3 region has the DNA TGTGCCAGTAGTATAGTTCAGGGGAAGCCCCAGCATTTT.

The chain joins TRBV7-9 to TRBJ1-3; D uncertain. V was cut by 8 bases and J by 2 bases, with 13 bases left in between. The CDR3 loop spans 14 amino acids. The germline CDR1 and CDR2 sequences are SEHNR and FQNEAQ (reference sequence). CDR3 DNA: TGTGCCAGCGCCATGGCAGTAACTGGAAACACCATATATTTT. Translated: CASAMAVTGNTIYF.

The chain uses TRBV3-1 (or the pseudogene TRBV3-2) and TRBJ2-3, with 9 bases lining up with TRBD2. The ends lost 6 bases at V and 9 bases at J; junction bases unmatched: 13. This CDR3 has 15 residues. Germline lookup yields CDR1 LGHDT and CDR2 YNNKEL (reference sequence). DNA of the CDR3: TGTGCCAGCAGAAAGACTAGCGGTGTTCGGGGAACGCAGTATTTT. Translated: CASRKTSGVRGTQYF.

The CDR3 protein is CAISPRQGDQPQHF. CDR3 nucleotide sequence: TGTGCCATCAGCCCCAGACAGGGGGATCAGCCCCAGCATTTT. The V call is TRBV10-3, the J call TRBJ1-5; 9 bases line up with TRBD1. V trimming: 6 bases; J trimming: 5 bases; junction bases outside the gene matches: 5. This CDR3 has 14 amino acids. The germline V gene encodes CDR1 ENHRY and CDR2 SYGVKD.

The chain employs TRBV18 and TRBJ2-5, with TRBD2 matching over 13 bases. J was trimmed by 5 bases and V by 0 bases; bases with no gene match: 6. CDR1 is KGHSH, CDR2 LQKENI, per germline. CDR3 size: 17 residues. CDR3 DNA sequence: TGTGCCAGCTCACCACCGGGACTAGCGGGACCTTCGGAGACCCAGTACTTC. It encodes CASSPPGLAGPSETQYF.

The CDR3 loop reads CASRKTGDYGYTF. CDR3 DNA sequence: TGTGCCAGCAGGAAGACAGGGGACTATGGCTACACCTTC. The chain recombines TRBV27 with TRBJ1-2, with 8 bases identical to TRBD1. The CDR3 contains 13 residues. CDR1 is MNHEY, CDR2 SMNVEV, per germline (reference sequence). The V and J ends lost 6 bases and 3 bases, in that order; junction bases with no gene match: 3.

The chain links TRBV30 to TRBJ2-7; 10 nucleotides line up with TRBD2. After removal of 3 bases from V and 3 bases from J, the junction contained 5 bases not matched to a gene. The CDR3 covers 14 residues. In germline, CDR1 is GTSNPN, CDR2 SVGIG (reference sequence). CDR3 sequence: CAWRVAGGIYEQYF. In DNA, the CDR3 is TGTGCCTGGAGGGTAGCGGGAGGAATCTACGAGCAGTACTTC.

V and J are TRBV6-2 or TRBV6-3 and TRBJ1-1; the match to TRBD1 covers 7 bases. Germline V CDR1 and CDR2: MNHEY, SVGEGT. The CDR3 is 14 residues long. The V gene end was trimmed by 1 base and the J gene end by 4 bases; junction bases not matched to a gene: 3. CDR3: CASSYYAGGTEAFF. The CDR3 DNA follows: TGTGCCAGCAGTTACTATGCAGGGGGCACTGAAGCTTTCTTT.